This T cell receptor (beta chain) stems from a study of blood T cell repertoires in COVID-19. The CDR3 is 14 residues long. V gave up 3 bases and J gave up 9 bases; unmatched junction bases: 11. Germline V gene lookup returns CDR1 SGDLS and CDR2 YYNGEE. Produced via immunoSEQ multiplex PCR; TCRdb's table is partial and in-frame only. The sample has under 150,000 clones; around 85% are singletons. This chain joins TRBV9 and TRBJ2-7; 8 nucleotides align to TRBD1. The specimen was peripheral blood. This receptor was obtained from a woman aged 80 or older with acute or convalescent COVID-19. In nucleotides, the CDR3 is TGTGCCAGCAGCGAGGCAGGACAGGGACGCAGGCAGTACTTC. Amino acid sequence: CASSEAGQGRRQYF.